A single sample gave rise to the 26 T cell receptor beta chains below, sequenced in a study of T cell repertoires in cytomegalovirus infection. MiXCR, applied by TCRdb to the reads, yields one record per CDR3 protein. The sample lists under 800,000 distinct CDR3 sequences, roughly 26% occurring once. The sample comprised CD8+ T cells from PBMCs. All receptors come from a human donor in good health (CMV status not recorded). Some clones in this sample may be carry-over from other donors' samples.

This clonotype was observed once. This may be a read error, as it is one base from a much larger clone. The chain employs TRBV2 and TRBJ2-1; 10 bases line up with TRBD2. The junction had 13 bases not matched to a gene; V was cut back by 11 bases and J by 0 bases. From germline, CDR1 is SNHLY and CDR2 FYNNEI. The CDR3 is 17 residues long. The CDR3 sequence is CAVAQTSGFSSYNEQFF. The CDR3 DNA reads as TGTGCCGTCGCCCAGACTAGCGGGTTCTCCTCCTACAATGAGCAGTTCTTC. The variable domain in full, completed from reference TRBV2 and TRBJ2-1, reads EPEVTQTPSHQVTQMGQEVILRCVPISNHLYFYWYRQILGQKVEFLVSFYNNEISEKSEIFDDQFSVERPDGSNFTLKIRSTKLEDSAMYFCAVAQTSGFSSYNEQFFGPGTRLTVL.

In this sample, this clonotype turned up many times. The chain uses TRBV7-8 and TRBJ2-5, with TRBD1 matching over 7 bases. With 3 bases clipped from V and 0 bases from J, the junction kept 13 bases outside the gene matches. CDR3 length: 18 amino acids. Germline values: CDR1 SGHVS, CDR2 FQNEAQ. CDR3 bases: TGTGCCAGCAGCTTCCCCGAAGGGGGCGGTAAGCACCAAGAGACCCAGTACTTC. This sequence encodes CASSFPEGGGKHQETQYF.

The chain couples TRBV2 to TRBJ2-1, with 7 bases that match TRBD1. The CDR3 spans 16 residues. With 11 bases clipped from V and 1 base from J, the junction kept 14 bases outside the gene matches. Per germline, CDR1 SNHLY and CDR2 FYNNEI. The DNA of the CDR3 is TGTGCCTCCCATTGGGGCAGGGGGTCTTCCTACAATGAGCAGTTCTTC. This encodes CASHWGRGSSYNEQFF.

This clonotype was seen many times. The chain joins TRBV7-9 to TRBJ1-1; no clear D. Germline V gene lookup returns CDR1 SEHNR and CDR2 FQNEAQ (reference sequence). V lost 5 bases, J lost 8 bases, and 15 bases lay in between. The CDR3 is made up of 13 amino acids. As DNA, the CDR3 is TGTGCCAGCAGCGCAGGCGGGAGCTTGGAAGCTTTCTTT. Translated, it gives CASSAGGSLEAFF.

The CDR3 here is CASSPGNEGQYF. DNA of the CDR3: TGTGCCAGCAGCCCGGGGAATGAGGGCCAGTACTTC. The V and J genes are TRBV7-9 and TRBJ2-5; D is perhaps TRBD2 (5 bases). The CDR3 length is 12 residues. The germline CDR1 and CDR2 sequences are SEHNR and FQNEAQ (reference sequence). Trimming left V 5 bases short and J 10 bases short, with 14 bases between.

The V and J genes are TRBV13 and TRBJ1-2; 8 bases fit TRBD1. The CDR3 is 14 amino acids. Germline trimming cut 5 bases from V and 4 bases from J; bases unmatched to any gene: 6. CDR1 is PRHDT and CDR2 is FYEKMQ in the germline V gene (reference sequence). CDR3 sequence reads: CASSIRTGLYGYTF. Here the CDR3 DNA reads TGTGCCAGCAGCATCCGGACAGGGCTCTATGGCTACACCTTC.

CDR3 DNA: TGTGCCAGCAGTTACTCTGTCTTACCCGGGACCGCACTCGCCTACGAGCAGTACTTC. This translates into CASSYSVLPGTALAYEQYF. The chain has TRBV6-6 and TRBJ2-7; D possibly uses TRBD1 or TRBD2 (5 bases each). The germline V gene has CDR1 MNHNY and CDR2 SVGAGI (reference sequence). This CDR3 is 19 amino acids long. V gave up 0 bases and J gave up 2 bases, with 23 bases separating them.

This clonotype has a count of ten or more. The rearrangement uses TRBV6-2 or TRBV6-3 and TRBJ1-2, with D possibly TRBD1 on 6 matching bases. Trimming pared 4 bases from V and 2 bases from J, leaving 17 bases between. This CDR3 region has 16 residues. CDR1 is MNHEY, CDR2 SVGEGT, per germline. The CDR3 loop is CASSFPSDSPNYGYTF. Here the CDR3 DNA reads TGTGCCAGCAGTTTCCCCTCGGACAGTCCGAACTATGGCTACACCTTC.

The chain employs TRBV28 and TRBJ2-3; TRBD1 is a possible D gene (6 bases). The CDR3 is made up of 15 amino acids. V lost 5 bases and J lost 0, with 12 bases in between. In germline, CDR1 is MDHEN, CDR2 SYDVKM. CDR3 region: CASSQGQLSTDTQYF. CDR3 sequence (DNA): TGTGCCAGCAGTCAAGGACAGCTTAGCACAGATACGCAGTATTTT.

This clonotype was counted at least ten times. CDR3 sequence reads: CSVTGANTGELFF. In DNA, the CDR3 is TGCAGCGTCACAGGGGCGAACACCGGGGAGCTGTTTTTT. J is TRBJ2-2 and V is TRBV29-1; TRBD1 agrees at 7 bases. Germline V gene data show CDR1 as SQVTM and CDR2 as ANQGSEA. There are 13 residues in the CDR3. V trimming: 6 bases; J trimming: 0 bases; junction bases outside the gene matches: 1.

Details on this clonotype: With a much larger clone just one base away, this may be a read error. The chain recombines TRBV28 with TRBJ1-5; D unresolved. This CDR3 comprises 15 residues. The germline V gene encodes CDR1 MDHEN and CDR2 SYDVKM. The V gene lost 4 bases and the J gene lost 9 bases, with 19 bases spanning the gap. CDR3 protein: CASSSTRQTLPPQHF. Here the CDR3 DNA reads TGTGCCAGCAGTTCTACCCGACAAACCTTGCCGCCCCAGCATTTT.

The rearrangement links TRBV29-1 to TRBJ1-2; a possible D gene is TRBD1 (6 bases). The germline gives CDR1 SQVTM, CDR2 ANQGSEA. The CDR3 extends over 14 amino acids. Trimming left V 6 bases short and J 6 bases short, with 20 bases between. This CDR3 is CSVEGWGPEDGYTF. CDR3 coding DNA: TGCAGCGTAGAGGGTTGGGGGCCAGAGGATGGCTACACCTTC.

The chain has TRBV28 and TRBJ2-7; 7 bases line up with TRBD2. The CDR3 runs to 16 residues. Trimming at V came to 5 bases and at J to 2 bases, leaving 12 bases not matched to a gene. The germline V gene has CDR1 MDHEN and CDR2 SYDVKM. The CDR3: CASSPLLGGSTYEQYV. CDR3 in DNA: TGTGCCAGCAGTCCTCTGCTGGGGGGGTCGACCTACGAGCAGTACGTC.

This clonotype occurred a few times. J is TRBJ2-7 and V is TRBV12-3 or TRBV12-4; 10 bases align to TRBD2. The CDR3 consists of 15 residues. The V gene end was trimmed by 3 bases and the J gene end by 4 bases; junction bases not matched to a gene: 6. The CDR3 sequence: CASSFALAGVYEQYF. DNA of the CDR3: TGTGCCAGCAGTTTTGCCCTAGCGGGGGTTTACGAGCAGTACTTC.

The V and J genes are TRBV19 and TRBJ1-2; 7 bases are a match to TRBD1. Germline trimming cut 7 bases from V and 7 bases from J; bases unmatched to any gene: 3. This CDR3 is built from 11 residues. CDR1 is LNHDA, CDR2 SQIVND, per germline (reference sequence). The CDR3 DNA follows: TGTGCCAGTAACGACAGGGTTGGCTACACCTTC. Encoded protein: CASNDRVGYTF.

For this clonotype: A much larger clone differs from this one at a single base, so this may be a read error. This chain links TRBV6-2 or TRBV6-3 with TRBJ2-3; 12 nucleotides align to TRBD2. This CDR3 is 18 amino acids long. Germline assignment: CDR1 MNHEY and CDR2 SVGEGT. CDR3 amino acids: CASRRDSTSGGSTDAQYF. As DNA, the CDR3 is TGTGCCAGCAGACGTGACTCGACTAGCGGGGGTAGCACAGATGCGCAGTATTTT.

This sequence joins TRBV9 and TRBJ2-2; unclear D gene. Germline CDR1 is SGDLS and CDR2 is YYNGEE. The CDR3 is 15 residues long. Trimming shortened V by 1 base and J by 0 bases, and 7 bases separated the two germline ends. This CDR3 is CASSVRASNTGELFF. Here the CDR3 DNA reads TGTGCCAGCAGCGTAAGGGCATCGAACACCGGGGAGCTGTTTTTT.

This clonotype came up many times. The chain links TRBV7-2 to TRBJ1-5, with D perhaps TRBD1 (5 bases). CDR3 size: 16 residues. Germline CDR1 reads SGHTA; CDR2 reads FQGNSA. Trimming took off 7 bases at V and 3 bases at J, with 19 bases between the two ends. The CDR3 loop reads CASNLANRLNNQPQHF. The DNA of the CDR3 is TGTGCCAGCAACTTGGCCAACAGGCTTAACAATCAGCCCCAGCATTTT. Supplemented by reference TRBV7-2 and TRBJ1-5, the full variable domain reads GAGVSQSPSNKVTEKGKDVELRCDPISGHTALYWYRQSLGQGLEFLIYFQGNSAPDKSGLPSDRFSAERTGGSVSTLTIQRTQQEDSAVYLCASNLANRLNNQPQHFGDGTRLSIL.

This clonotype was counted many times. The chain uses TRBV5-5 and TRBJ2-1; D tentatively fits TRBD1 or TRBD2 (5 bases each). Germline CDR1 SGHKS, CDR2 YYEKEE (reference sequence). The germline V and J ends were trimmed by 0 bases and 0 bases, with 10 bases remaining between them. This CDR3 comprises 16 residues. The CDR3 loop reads CASSLVGENSYNEQFF. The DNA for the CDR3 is TGTGCCAGCAGCTTGGTGGGGGAGAACTCCTACAATGAGCAGTTCTTC.

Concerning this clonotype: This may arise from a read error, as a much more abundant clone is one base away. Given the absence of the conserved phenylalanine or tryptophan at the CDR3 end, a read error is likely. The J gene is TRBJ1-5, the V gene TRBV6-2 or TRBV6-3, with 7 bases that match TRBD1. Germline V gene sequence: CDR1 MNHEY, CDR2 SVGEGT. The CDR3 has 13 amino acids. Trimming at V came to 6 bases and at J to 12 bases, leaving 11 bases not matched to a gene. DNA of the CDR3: TGTGCCAGCAGCTCGGGCTCGCAGGGGGACCAGCATTTG. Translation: CASSSGSQGDQHL.

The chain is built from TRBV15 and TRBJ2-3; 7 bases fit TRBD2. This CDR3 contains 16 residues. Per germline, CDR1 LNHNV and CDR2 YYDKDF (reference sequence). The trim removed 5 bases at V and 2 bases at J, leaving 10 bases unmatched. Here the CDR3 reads CATSGRGSGFTDTQYF. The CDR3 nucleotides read TGTGCCACCAGCGGCCGAGGTAGCGGGTTCACAGATACGCAGTATTTT. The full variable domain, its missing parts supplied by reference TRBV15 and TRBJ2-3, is DAMVIQNPRYQVTQFGKPVTLSCSQTLNHNVMYWYQQKSSQAPKLLFHYYDKDFNNEADTPDNFQSRRPNTSFCFLDIRSPGLGDTAMYLCATSGRGSGFTDTQYFGPGTRLTVL.

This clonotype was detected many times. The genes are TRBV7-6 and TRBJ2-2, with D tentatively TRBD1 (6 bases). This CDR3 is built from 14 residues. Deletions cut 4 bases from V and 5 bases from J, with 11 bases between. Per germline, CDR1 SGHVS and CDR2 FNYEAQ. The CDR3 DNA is TGTGCCAGCAGCTCCGGGACAACTACCGGGGAGCTGTTTTTT. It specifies CASSSGTTTGELFF. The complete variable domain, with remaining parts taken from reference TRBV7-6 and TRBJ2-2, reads GAGVSQSPRYKVTKRGQDVALRCDPISGHVSLYWYRQALGQGPEFLTYFNYEAQQDKSGLPNDRFSAERPEGSISTLTIQRTEQRDSAMYRCASSSGTTTGELFFGEGSRLTVL.

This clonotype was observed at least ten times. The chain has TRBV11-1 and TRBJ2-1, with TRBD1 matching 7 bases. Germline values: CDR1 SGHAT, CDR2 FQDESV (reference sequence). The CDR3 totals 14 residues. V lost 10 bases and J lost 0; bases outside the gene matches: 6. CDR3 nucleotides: TGTGCCACCCCGGGACAGAGCTCCTACAATGAGCAGTTCTTC. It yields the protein CATPGQSSYNEQFF. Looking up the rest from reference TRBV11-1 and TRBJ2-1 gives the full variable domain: EAEVAQSPRYKITEKSQAVAFWCDPISGHATLYWYRQILGQGPELLVQFQDESVVDDSQLPKDRFSAERLKGVDSTLKIQPAELGDSAMYLCATPGQSSYNEQFFGPGTRLTVL.

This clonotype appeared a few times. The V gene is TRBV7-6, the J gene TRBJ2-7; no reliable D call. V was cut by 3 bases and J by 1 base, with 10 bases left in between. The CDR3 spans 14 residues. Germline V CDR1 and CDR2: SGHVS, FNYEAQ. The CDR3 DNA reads TGTGCCAGCAGCTTGGGTCAGGAGTCCTACGAGCAGTACTTC. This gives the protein CASSLGQESYEQYF.

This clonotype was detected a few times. CDR3: CASSFGRGRNTEAFF. As DNA, the CDR3 is TGTGCCAGCAGTTTTGGCAGGGGACGGAACACTGAAGCTTTCTTT. The chain couples TRBV27 to TRBJ1-1, with a tentative D call TRBD1 (6 bases). This CDR3 is 15 amino acids long. Germline CDR1 is MNHEY and CDR2 is SMNVEV (reference sequence). Between the trimmed V and J ends, which lost 3 bases and 1 base, there was a span of 12 bases.

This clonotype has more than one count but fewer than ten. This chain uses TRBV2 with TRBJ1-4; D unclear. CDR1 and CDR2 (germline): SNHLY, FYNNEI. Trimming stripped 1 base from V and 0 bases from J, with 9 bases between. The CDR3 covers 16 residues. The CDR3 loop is CASSEGYFATNEKLFF. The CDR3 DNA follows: TGTGCCAGCAGTGAAGGTTACTTTGCAACTAATGAAAAACTGTTTTTT.